This T cell receptor beta chain stems from a study of blood T cell repertoires in COVID-19. About the study: Italy, Spain and the United States were the sources of the convalescent and acute COVID-19 samples.

This CDR3 is 13 amino acids long. Germline V gene sequence: CDR1 LNHDA, CDR2 SQIVND (reference sequence). V shed 3 bases and J shed 3 bases, with 8 bases lying between them. The assay was immunoSEQ multiplex PCR, and TCRdb's table has in-frame clones only and misses some. This sample carries some 270,000 clones, around 89% of them seen once, and the ten largest clones take 2% to 2.5%. The receptor was derived from a woman aged 55-75 years with COVID-19, enrolled during active disease. Sequencing was carried out using peripheral blood. The chain combines TRBV19 with TRBJ1-2, with D uncertain. The CDR3 nucleotides are TGTGCCAGTAGTATCGGGAGGGACTATGGCTACACCTTC. This gives the protein CASSIGRDYGYTF.